This T cell receptor (beta chain) was identified during a study of cytomegalovirus exposure and HLA in healthy donors. The study, taken as a whole, reports: Most TCR sequences were rare, but some public TCRs occurred in many donors.

In regard to this clone: Its target is unknown.

CDR1 and CDR2 from the germline V gene are SGHDN and FVKESK. V shed 3 bases and J 9 bases; nucleotides not matched to a gene: 5. The length of the CDR3 is 13 residues. Vbeta (60) and Jbeta (13) primers were used in the PCR. The method was immunoSEQ multiplex PCR; TCRdb's version includes in-frame clones alone and lacks a portion of them. The sample has approximately 88,000 clones; around 74% are singletons. The clonotype was recovered from a man in his forties or fifties in good health and CMV-seropositive. The sample was PBMCs. The V gene is TRBV14, the J gene TRBJ2-3; 8 positions match TRBD2. The CDR3 DNA sequence: TGTGCCAGCAGCCAGGGAGCGGGGGTCACGCAGTATTTT. Translated, it gives CASSQGAGVTQYF.